The source of this T cell receptor beta chain is a study of blood T cell repertoires in COVID-19. The repertoire was sequenced with immunoSEQ multiplex PCR; TCRdb's copy has only in-frame clones and lacks some. Among approximately 190,000 clones listed, 85% to 90% were seen once. The TCR was taken from a woman in her thirties or forties in a cohort exposed to, infected with or recovered from COVID-19 (not recorded which). Specimen: PBMCs or T cells enriched from blood (not recorded which).

The CDR3 is CASSLVNEKLFF. CDR3 nucleotide sequence: TGCGCCAGCAGCCTTGTTAATGAAAAACTGTTTTTT. The chain has TRBV5-1 and TRBJ1-4, with no clear D. This CDR3 spans 12 amino acids. The germline V and J ends were trimmed by 4 bases and 4 bases, with 5 bases remaining between them. In germline, CDR1 is SGHRS, CDR2 YFSETQ.